This T cell receptor (beta chain) appears in the sequencing data of a study of blood T cell repertoires in COVID-19. The assay was immunoSEQ multiplex PCR, and TCRdb's table has in-frame clones only and misses some. The sample consists of 150,000 to 200,000 clones, about 75% of them appearing once. The V end lost 5 bases, the J end lost 3 bases, and 19 bases lay between the germline ends. The CDR3 extends over 16 amino acids. Germline CDR1 and CDR2: SGHAT and FQNNGV. This chain joins TRBV11-2 and TRBJ2-5; maybe TRBD1 (6 bases). This receptor was identified in a woman aged 45-60 years with active or convalescent COVID-19. Material for sequencing was peripheral blood. The CDR3 nucleotides are TGTGCCAGCAGCCGCCTTAACAGGGTGGGGAAAGAGACCCAGTACTTC. Amino acid sequence: CASSRLNRVGKETQYF. Based on the CDR3 plus reference TRBV11-2 and TRBJ2-5, the full variable domain is EAGVAQSPRYKIIEKRQSVAFWCNPISGHATLYWYQQILGQGPKLLIQFQNNGVVDDSQLPKDRFSAERLKGVDSTLKIQPAKLEDSAVYLCASSRLNRVGKETQYFGPGTRLLVL.